These T cell receptor beta chains were read from a single sample in a study of T cell responses to AZD1222 COVID-19 vaccine. Profiling relied on immunoSEQ multiplex PCR, and the TCRdb table lists in-frame clones only, not all of them. The profile shows approximately 180,000 clones, 85% to 90% of them singletons. Sequenced here: peripheral blood, sampled 28 days after the second dose of the MenACWY control vaccine. All receptors derive from an adult who received the MenACWY meningococcal vaccine as a control. Both conserved end residues are part of each CDR3. Each record gives: D gene, J gene, V gene, clone size, CDR3 protein, CDR3 DNA. D genes are given only for firm matches. Clone size is given for some rows only: seen once, a few or many times, or a class if the clone is expanded.

.	TRBJ1-5	TRBV19	.	CASSPYGGWSNQPQHF	TGTGCCAGTAGTCCCTACGGGGGCTGGAGCAATCAGCCCCAGCATTTT
.	TRBJ1-5	TRBV10-3	.	CAISDNLRSQPQHF	TGTGCCATCAGTGACAACTTAAGGAGTCAGCCCCAGCATTTT
TRBD1	TRBJ2-5	TRBV6-2/TRBV6-3	.	CASSYRDRGLETQYF	TGTGCCAGCAGTTATCGGGACAGGGGTCTGGAGACCCAGTACTTC
.	TRBJ2-3	TRBV19	.	CASTNRPADTQYF	TGTGCCAGTACCAACCGGCCCGCAGATACGCAGTATTTT
.	TRBJ1-1	TRBV15	.	CATSRDPDHTEAFF	TGTGCCACCAGCAGAGATCCCGATCACACTGAAGCTTTCTTT
.	TRBJ2-1	TRBV6-5	.	CASGGSMGQFF	TGTGCCAGCGGGGGGTCGATGGGGCAGTTCTTC
.	TRBJ2-7	TRBV5-1	.	CASSLVAGRYEQYF	TGCGCCAGCAGCTTGGTAGCAGGGAGGTACGAGCAGTACTTC
.	TRBJ1-5	TRBV4-3	.	CASSQELRGNQPQHF	TGCGCCAGCAGCCAAGAATTACGGGGGAATCAGCCCCAGCATTTT
.	TRBJ1-1	TRBV12-3/TRBV12-4	.	CASSFRDTEAFF	TGTGCCAGCAGTTTCCGGGACACTGAAGCTTTCTTT
.	TRBJ2-7	TRBV11-3	.	CASKCEQYF	TGTGCCAGCAAGTGTGAGCAGTACTTC
.	TRBJ2-1	TRBV5-4	.	CASSSGTYYNEQFF	TGTGCCAGCAGTTCCGGGACTTACTACAATGAGCAGTTCTTC
.	TRBJ1-5	TRBV12-3/TRBV12-4	.	CASSLEGLTPQHF	TGTGCCAGCAGTTTGGAGGGTCTAACGCCCCAGCATTTT
.	TRBJ2-3	TRBV7-2	.	CASSLGGNPTDTQYF	TGTGCCAGCAGCTTAGGCGGGAACCCCACCGATACGCAGTATTTT
.	TRBJ1-1	TRBV25-1	once	CASSPPGPQGEAFF	TGTGCCAGCAGCCCCCCGGGACCCCAAGGTGAAGCTTTCTTT
.	TRBJ1-4	TRBV27	.	CASSSGPGGEKLFF	TGTGCCAGCAGCTCAGGGCCGGGAGGAGAAAAACTGTTTTTT
.	TRBJ2-7	TRBV18	.	CASSEVDSSYEQYF	TGTGCCAGCTCGGAGGTAGATAGCTCCTACGAGCAGTACTTC
.	TRBJ1-5	TRBV27	.	CASRHSNQPQHF	TGTGCCAGCAGACATAGCAATCAGCCCCAGCATTTT
TRBD1	TRBJ1-1	TRBV5-4	.	CASSSTGGGTEAFF	TGTGCCAGCAGCTCCACAGGGGGGGGCACTGAAGCTTTCTTT
TRBD2	TRBJ2-1	TRBV5-1	once	CAINPAGGGPYNEQFF	TGCGCCATCAATCCAGCGGGAGGAGGACCCTACAATGAGCAGTTCTTC
.	TRBJ2-7	TRBV28	.	CASSPSSNYEQYF	TGTGCCAGCAGCCCCTCCTCGAACTACGAGCAGTACTTC
.	TRBJ2-1	TRBV15	.	CATSRDQGGHNEQFF	TGTGCCACCAGCAGAGATCAGGGGGGCCACAATGAGCAGTTCTTC
.	TRBJ1-1	TRBV7-2	once	CASSLARNTEAFF	TGTGCCAGCAGCTTGGCAAGGAACACTGAAGCTTTCTTT
.	TRBJ1-6	TRBV28	.	CATASGPSPLHF	TGTGCCACCGCTTCAGGGCCTTCACCCCTCCACTTT